Below, 5 T cell receptor beta chains from the same sample are listed, as sequenced in a study of beta chain features in type 1 diabetes. Reverse transcription of all isolated RNA meant that expressed TCRB transcripts were sequenced. Sequenced by immunoSEQ multiplex PCR; TCRdb stores in-frame clones only, minus some. The top ten clones hold about 0.42% of a sample with under 90,000 clones, around a third of them seen once. The specimen sequenced was stem cell memory CD4+ T cells from blood. Source of these receptors: a woman younger than 35 in good health.

J is TRBJ2-5 and V is TRBV2; D gene ambiguous. The V gene lost 3 bases and the J gene lost 2 bases, with 10 bases spanning the gap. Germline V gene sequence: CDR1 SNHLY, CDR2 FYNNEI. The CDR3 loop spans 14 amino acids. In DNA, the CDR3 is TGTGCCAGCAGTGACGGAACAGAACAAGAGACCCAGTACTTC. Translated, it gives CASSDGTEQETQYF.

The chain uses TRBV30 and TRBJ1-4; D is unclear. Looked up from germline, CDR1 is GTSNPN and CDR2 is SVGIG (reference sequence). Trimming left V 0 bases short and J 8 bases short, with 13 bases between. CDR3 size: 14 residues. In nucleotides, the CDR3 is TGTGCCTGGAGTGTAACCGTGGCGGGGGAAAAACTGTTTTTT. Its translation is CAWSVTVAGEKLFF.

This clone was seen a handful of times. This chain joins TRBV18 and TRBJ2-7, with 9 nucleotides matching TRBD1. The CDR3 consists of 13 residues. Trimming at V came to 3 bases and at J to 5 bases, leaving 2 bases not matched to a gene. Looked up from germline, CDR1 is KGHSH and CDR2 is LQKENI. The CDR3 DNA is TGTGCCAGCTCACCGGACAGGGGAAACGAGCAGTACTTC. Amino acid sequence: CASSPDRGNEQYF.

V and J are TRBV18 and TRBJ2-3; D unresolved. Germline V gene data show CDR1 as KGHSH and CDR2 as LQKENI. Deletions cut 6 bases from V and 4 bases from J, with 14 bases between. The CDR3 covers 14 residues. The CDR3 loop is CASSYSAIADTQYF. The CDR3 nucleotides are TGTGCCAGCTCCTACAGTGCCATCGCAGATACGCAGTATTTT.

The V call is TRBV18, the J call TRBJ2-5; maybe TRBD1 (5 bases). This CDR3 is built from 13 residues. V dropped 4 bases and J dropped 0 bases, with 6 bases sitting between them. Germline values: CDR1 KGHSH, CDR2 LQKENI. The CDR3 region has the DNA TGTGCCAGCTCACAAGGGGACCAAGAGACCCAGTACTTC. This gives the protein CASSQGDQETQYF.